The clone carrying this T cell receptor (beta chain) has only a few counts. The antigen remains undetermined. The sample comes from a study of T cell repertoires in cytomegalovirus infection. Study as a whole: Matching HLA type, along with CMV infection, was indicated by public TCR beta signatures. Whole-study results and caveats: Accumulated public TCR beta family frequency recognized individuals carrying CMV together with the relevant HLA. Ex vivo, HLA-C-restricted CMV-specific TCR beta clonotypes prevailed over the rest of the response.

The CDR3 covers 13 residues. Trimming left V 0 bases short and J 5 bases short, with 5 bases between. CDR1 and CDR2 (germline): KGHSH, LQKENI. TCRdb processed the reads anew with MiXCR; each CDR3 protein has one entry. The repertoire includes around 300,000 distinct CDR3 sequences, 25% of them detected once, and about 15% sits in the top ten. The specimen was PBMCs. The clonotype was recovered from a human donor in good health (CMV status not recorded). Some clones in this sample may be carry-over from other donors' samples. The J gene is TRBJ2-1, the V gene TRBV18; the D is unclear. In DNA, the CDR3 is TGTGCCAGCTCACCACCAACCGACAATGAGCAGTTCTTC. The encoded protein is CASSPPTDNEQFF.